This TCR beta chain was sequenced during a study of Graves' ophthalmopathy and Graves' hyperthyroidism. Amplification targeted the TCR beta CDR3 regions, with RNA transcripts as the source material. RT-PCR was first run with HTBI primers, then multiplex PCR in a second round. MiXCR was run by TCRdb on the multiplex PCR reads, yielding one entry per CDR3 protein. This sample carries about 620,000 distinct CDR3 sequences, roughly 20% of them seen once, and the ten largest clones take around 6.5%. Germline values: CDR1 SGHTS, CDR2 YDEGEE. Trimming stripped 4 bases from V and 6 bases from J, with 13 bases between. The CDR3 spans 13 residues. In this sample, this clonotype turned up many times.

The J gene is TRBJ1-1, the V gene TRBV5-8, with D maybe TRBD1 (5 bases). Sequencing was done on a sample of peripheral blood. The origin of this receptor is a woman younger than 30 with stable Graves' hyperthyroidism. Some clones in this sample may be carry-over from other donors' samples. The CDR3: CASSLGRGPEAFF. The CDR3, as DNA: TGTGCCAGCAGCCTGGGGAGGGGCCCTGAAGCTTTCTTT.